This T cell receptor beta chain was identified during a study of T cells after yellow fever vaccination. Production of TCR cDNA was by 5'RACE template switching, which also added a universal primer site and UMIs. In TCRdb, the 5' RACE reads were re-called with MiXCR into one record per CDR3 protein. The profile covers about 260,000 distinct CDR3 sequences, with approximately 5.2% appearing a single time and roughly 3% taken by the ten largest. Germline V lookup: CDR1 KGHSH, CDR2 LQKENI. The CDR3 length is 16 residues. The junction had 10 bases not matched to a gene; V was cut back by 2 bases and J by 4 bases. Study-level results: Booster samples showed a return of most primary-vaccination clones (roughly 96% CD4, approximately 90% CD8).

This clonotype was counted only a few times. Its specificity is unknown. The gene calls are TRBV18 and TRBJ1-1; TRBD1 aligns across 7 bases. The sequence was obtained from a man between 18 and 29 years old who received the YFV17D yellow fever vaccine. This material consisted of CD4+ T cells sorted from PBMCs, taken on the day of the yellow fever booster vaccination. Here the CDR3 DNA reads TGTGCCAGCTCACCAAGACAGGGCCAGGGGTTCACTGAAGCTTTCTTT. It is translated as CASSPRQGQGFTEAFF.